This TCR beta chain was profiled in a study of cytomegalovirus exposure and HLA in healthy donors. Whole-study findings and limits: At a 0.05 false discovery rate, a later analysis found about 17,000 TCR beta sequences to be associated with HLA alleles. When analyzed later, a missense DCLRE1C variant was found to be linked to TCR beta V- and J-gene trimming. By a later analysis, the bulk of CMV-associated TCR beta chains appeared HLA-restricted. Many donors shared some public TCRs, even though most TCR sequences were rare.

CDR3 length: 18 residues. Trimming shortened V by 0 bases and J by 0 bases, and 17 bases separated the two germline ends. The V gene's germline CDR1 is SEHNR and CDR2 FQNEAQ (reference sequence). Use of 60 Vbeta and 13 Jbeta primers characterized the PCR. The table came from immunoSEQ multiplex PCR; TCRdb's copy has only in-frame clones and leaves some out. Among more than 110,000 clones listed, around 80% were seen once. Of note for this clone: The antigen remains undetermined.

The V call is TRBV7-9, the J call TRBJ1-1; D possibly corresponds to TRBD1 (5 bases). The sequenced sample consisted of PBMCs. The TCR originated in a man aged 30-40 years in good health and CMV-seronegative. The CDR3 DNA is TGTGCCAGCAGCTTAGCTCTAACGCCAGGGATGCTGAACACTGAAGCTTTCTTT. This sequence encodes CASSLALTPGMLNTEAFF.